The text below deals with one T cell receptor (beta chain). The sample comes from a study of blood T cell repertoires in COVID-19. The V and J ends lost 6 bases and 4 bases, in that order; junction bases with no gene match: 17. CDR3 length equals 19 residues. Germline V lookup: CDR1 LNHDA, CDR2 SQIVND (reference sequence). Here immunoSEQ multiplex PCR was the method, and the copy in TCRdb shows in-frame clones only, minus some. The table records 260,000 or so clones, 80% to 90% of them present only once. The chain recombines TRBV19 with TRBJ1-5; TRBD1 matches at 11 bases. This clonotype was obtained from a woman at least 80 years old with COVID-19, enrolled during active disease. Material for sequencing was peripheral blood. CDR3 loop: CASSPRIITRDRGNQPQHF. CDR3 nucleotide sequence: TGTGCCAGTAGCCCCCGGATAATAACCCGGGACAGGGGGAATCAGCCCCAGCATTTT.